The 25 T cell receptor beta chains below were found in one sample sequenced in a study of blood T cells in healthy people across ages. A second 7 to 11 cycle PCR used barcoded and J-beta primers. MiXCR was run by TCRdb on the 5' RACE reads, yielding one entry per CDR3 protein. There are 700,000 or so distinct CDR3 sequences in the sample; 22% occur only once, and around a fifth lies in the top ten. Sequenced: blood. These receptor sequences come from a man in his sixties or seventies in good health.

The V call is TRBV11-2, the J call TRBJ2-7; D gene uncertain. Looked up from germline, CDR1 is SGHAT and CDR2 is FQNNGV. The germline V and J ends were trimmed by 4 bases and 4 bases, with 11 bases remaining between them. CDR3 length equals 13 residues. CDR3 loop: CASSWVAPYEQYF. For the CDR3, the DNA is TGTGCCAGCAGCTGGGTGGCCCCATACGAGCAGTACTTC.

Only a few counts were recorded for this clonotype. The V gene is TRBV5-5, the J gene TRBJ2-1; 12 nucleotides line up with TRBD2. This CDR3 contains 16 residues. CDR1 and CDR2 (germline): SGHKS, YYEKEE (reference sequence). J lost 4 bases, V lost 5 bases, and 7 bases had no gene match. The CDR3: CASRMSTSGRYNEQFF. In DNA, the CDR3 is TGTGCCAGCAGGATGAGTACTAGCGGGAGGTACAATGAGCAGTTCTTC. Combining the CDR3 with reference TRBV5-5 and TRBJ2-1 gives the whole variable domain DAGVTQSPTHLIKTRGQQVTLRCSPISGHKSVSWYQQVLGQGPQFIFQYYEKEERGRGNFPDRFSARQFPNYSSELNVNALLLGDSALYLCASRMSTSGRYNEQFFGPGTRLTVL.

The chain carries TRBV20-1 and TRBJ2-3; 9 bases are shared with TRBD2. The CDR3 has 15 amino acids. Germline lookup yields CDR1 DFQATT and CDR2 SNEGSKA (reference sequence). J lost 2 bases, V lost 3 bases, and 6 bases had no gene match. CDR3 nucleotides: TGCAGTGCTAGTTCCGCTAGCGGGAACACAGATACGCAGTATTTT. Translation gives CSASSASGNTDTQYF.

This clonotype was picked up a small number of times. The DNA for the CDR3 is TGCAGCGTCCCATCCCCCAGAGGGAGCCAAGAGACCCAGTACTTC. This gives the protein CSVPSPRGSQETQYF. This sequence joins TRBV29-1 and TRBJ2-5; the D gene is possibly TRBD2 (5 bases). CDR1 SQVTM and CDR2 ANQGSEA come from the germline V gene. The CDR3 length is 15 residues. V lost 6 bases and J lost 1, with 18 bases in between.

The V and J genes are TRBV20-1 and TRBJ1-2, with D possibly TRBD1 on 6 matching bases. V shed 1 base and J shed 6 bases, with 15 bases lying between them. The germline CDR1 and CDR2 sequences are DFQATT and SNEGSKA (reference sequence). The CDR3 runs 14 residues. CDR3 loop: CSARGQGNLDGYTF. In DNA, the CDR3 is TGCAGTGCTAGAGGGCAGGGGAATCTCGATGGCTACACCTTC.

This clonotype has more than one count but fewer than ten. V gene TRBV5-6 combines with J gene TRBJ2-1; 11 bases are shared with TRBD2. J lost 0 bases, V lost 0 bases, and 14 bases had no gene match. The CDR3 runs 21 residues. Looked up from germline, CDR1 is SGHDT and CDR2 is YYEEEE. The CDR3 DNA is TGTGCCAGCAGCTTGGCCGGACCCCATCTAGCGGGGGGACTCTCCTACAATGAGCAGTTCTTC. It specifies CASSLAGPHLAGGLSYNEQFF.

The rearrangement uses TRBV7-9 and TRBJ1-1; 7 nucleotides align to TRBD1. This CDR3 contains 13 residues. The trim removed 8 bases at V and 5 bases at J, leaving 8 bases unmatched. CDR1 and CDR2 from the germline V gene are SEHNR and FQNEAQ (reference sequence). The CDR3: CASLQGESTEAFF. In DNA, the CDR3 is TGTGCCAGCCTTCAGGGGGAATCGACTGAAGCTTTCTTT.

The sample holds a few counts of this clonotype. V is TRBV7-8 and J is TRBJ2-1, with TRBD2 matching 9 bases. The CDR3 sequence is 15 residues long. Germline CDR1 is SGHVS and CDR2 is FQNEAQ. Trimming took 1 base from V and 9 from J; bases not matched to a gene: 7. The CDR3 bases are TGTGCCAGCAGCTTAGGGTCTAGCGGGATTTTTGAGCAGTTCTTC. Translation: CASSLGSSGIFEQFF.

The chain couples TRBV7-2 to TRBJ2-7, with 10 bases fitting TRBD1. The CDR3 sequence is 14 residues long. Unmatched junction bases numbered 9, after V lost 7 bases and J lost 6 bases. The germline gives CDR1 SGHTA, CDR2 FQGNSA. The CDR3 DNA follows: TGTGCCAGCACTGCCCGGGACAGGGGACGCGAGCAGTACTTC. This gives the protein CASTARDRGREQYF.

As regards this clonotype: At one boundary the junction diverges from the germline segment, which might be a read error. The V call is TRBV11-2, the J call TRBJ1-3; D remains ambiguous. The length of the CDR3 is 13 residues. Germline CDR1 reads SGHAT; CDR2 reads FQNNGV. The CDR3 sequence is CASSSSLGNTTYF. The CDR3 DNA reads as TGTGCCAGCAGCTCCAGTCTGGGAAACACCACATATTTT.

The chain recombines TRBV7-9 with TRBJ2-3, with TRBD2 identical over 12 bases. Per germline, CDR1 SEHNR and CDR2 FQNEAQ (reference sequence). V gave up 5 bases and J gave up 0 bases; unmatched junction bases: 9. The CDR3 has 18 amino acids. The CDR3 here is CASSRPGTSGSSTDTQYF. For the CDR3, the DNA is TGTGCCAGCAGCCGTCCCGGGACTAGCGGGTCTAGCACAGATACGCAGTATTTT.

The gene calls are TRBV2 and TRBJ2-3, with 9 bases matching TRBD1. The CDR3 runs 14 residues. J gave up 5 bases and V 7 bases, and 7 bases lay outside the gene matches. In germline, CDR1 is SNHLY, CDR2 FYNNEI. CDR3 nucleotides: TGTGCCAGCAATATAGGACAGGGGTTAGATACGCAGTATTTT. It is translated as CASNIGQGLDTQYF.

There are many counts of this clonotype. This chain's CDR3 is CASSLARLAASTDTQYF. CDR3 bases: TGTGCCAGCAGTTTGGCGAGACTAGCGGCTAGCACAGATACGCAGTATTTT. The J gene is TRBJ2-3, the V gene TRBV12-3 or TRBV12-4; TRBD2 matches 9 bases. This CDR3 region has 17 residues. The V gene end was trimmed by 3 bases and the J gene end by 0 bases; junction bases not matched to a gene: 7.

This clonotype was observed a single time. The chain couples TRBV4-1 to TRBJ2-1, with TRBD1 matching over 9 bases. The germline gives CDR1 MGHRA, CDR2 YSYEKL. After removal of 0 bases from V and 7 bases from J, the junction contained 7 bases not matched to a gene. The CDR3 contains 16 residues. The CDR3 DNA reads as TGCGCCAGCAGCCAAGAGGGGACAGGGAGGAGAAATGAGCAGTTCTTC. As protein: CASSQEGTGRRNEQFF.

The chain combines TRBV6-2 or TRBV6-3 with TRBJ2-7, with TRBD2 as a possible D gene (6 bases). This CDR3 comprises 14 residues. Between the trimmed V and J ends, which lost 6 bases and 1 base, there was a span of 13 bases. CDR1 and CDR2 from the germline V gene are MNHEY and SVGEGT. The CDR3 reads CASRKGGGSYEQYV. For the CDR3, the DNA is TGTGCCAGCAGAAAGGGAGGAGGTTCCTACGAGCAGTACGTC.

In this sample, this clonotype turned up a few times. Here the CDR3 DNA reads TGTGCCAGCAGCCCCGGAGGGGCTTTCTTT. Its translation is CASSPGGAFF. This chain joins TRBV7-2 and TRBJ1-1, with D unclear. CDR1 and CDR2 from the germline V gene are SGHTA and FQGNSA. This CDR3 comprises 10 residues. Trimming shortened V by 5 bases and J by 11 bases, and 9 bases separated the two germline ends.

This clonotype turned up a few times. Here the CDR3 reads CASSKDLLGRCYEQYV. In DNA, the CDR3 is TGTGCCAGCAGCAAAGATTTACTAGGACGGTGCTACGAGCAGTACGTC. The rearrangement joins TRBV21-1 to TRBJ2-7. TRBV21-1 is noted as a pseudogene. The CDR3 has 16 residues.

The chain has TRBV27 and TRBJ2-5; 10 bases agree with TRBD2. This CDR3 has 15 residues. Germline V gives CDR1 MNHEY, CDR2 SMNVEV (reference sequence). V trimming: 5 bases; J trimming: 4 bases; junction bases outside the gene matches: 7. The CDR3 coding sequence is TGTGCCAGCAGTCGAATCCTAGCGGGAGTAGAGACCCAGTACTTC. Its protein is CASSRILAGVETQYF.

This clonotype was detected only a few times. One end of the junction is discordant with germline, which a read error may explain. The V call is TRBV4-2, the J call TRBJ2-1, with D uncertain. The V gene's germline CDR1 is LGHNA and CDR2 YNFKEQ. The length of the CDR3 is 17 residues. CDR3 region: CVSSQDKSGGTYNEQFF. The DNA for the CDR3 is TGTGTCAGCAGCCAAGATAAGAGTGGTGGAACTTACAATGAGCAGTTCTTC.

This rearrangement joins TRBV3-1 to TRBJ1-4, with D maybe TRBD1 (5 bases). With 4 bases removed from V and 8 bases from J, the gap between germline ends came to 23 bases. The CDR3 loop spans 17 amino acids. Germline CDR1 LGHDT, CDR2 YNNKEL (reference sequence). CDR3: CASSPSLEGRPGEKLFF. Here the CDR3 DNA reads TGTGCCAGCAGCCCCTCGTTGGAGGGACGGCCGGGAGAAAAACTGTTTTTT.

The chain couples TRBV25-1 to TRBJ1-4; D is possibly TRBD1 (6 bases). V gave up 7 bases and J gave up 2 bases, with 14 bases separating them. The CDR3 covers 15 residues. The germline gives CDR1 MGHDK, CDR2 SYGVNS. In DNA form, the CDR3 reads TGTGCCAGCACCAGGGGAGAGGCGACTAATGAAAAACTGTTTTTT. Its translation: CASTRGEATNEKLFF.

This clonotype has a handful of counts. The chain combines TRBV29-1 with TRBJ2-5, with D unresolved. TRBJ2-1 matches the DNA end more closely, so the J call is doubtful. This CDR3 has 12 residues. The germline V gene encodes CDR1 SQVTM and CDR2 ANQGSEA. The CDR3: CSVEPAKSEQFF. The CDR3 region has the DNA TGCAGCGTTGAACCGGCAAAAAGTGAGCAGTTCTTC.

This clonotype has just a few counts. The V gene is TRBV6-1, the J gene TRBJ2-1; the match to TRBD1 covers 7 bases. Germline V CDR1 and CDR2: MNHNS, SASEGT. This CDR3 spans 15 amino acids. V dropped 6 bases and J dropped 5; count of bases not matched to a gene: 10. The CDR3 DNA reads as TGTGCCAGCAGAGACCGGGACAGAGAAAACAATGAGCAGTTCTTC. Translated, it gives CASRDRDRENNEQFF.

This clonotype was seen repeatedly, ten times or more. The chain has TRBV12-3 or TRBV12-4 and TRBJ1-6; D is possibly TRBD1 (6 bases). The ends were cut back, 6 bases at V and 9 bases at J, with 18 bases in the middle. The CDR3 runs to 15 residues. The CDR3: CASSQQGLFASPLHF. CDR3 sequence (DNA): TGTGCCAGCAGCCAACAGGGTTTGTTCGCTTCACCCCTCCACTTT.

This clonotype has more than one count but fewer than ten. The chain couples TRBV6-6 to TRBJ2-7, with 8 bases identical to TRBD2. The V gene's germline CDR1 is MNHNY and CDR2 SVGAGI (reference sequence). The CDR3 has 13 amino acids. V was clipped by 4 bases and J by 12 bases; unmatched bases: 11. CDR3 in amino acids: CASSFTDSGVLYF. In DNA form, the CDR3 reads TGTGCCAGCAGTTTCACAGATAGCGGGGTCCTGTACTTC.